Listed here are 12 T cell receptor beta chains from one sample, sequenced in a study of T-cell memory formation after mild COVID-19. TCRdb independently ran MiXCR on the 5' RACE reads; one entry per CDR3 protein. The profile covers hundreds of thousands of distinct CDR3 sequences, with about 13% appearing a single time and about a fifth taken by the ten largest. Sequenced sample: PBMCs or a T cell subset sorted from them (not recorded which). Receptors were obtained from a man aged 18 to 29 who had mild COVID-19 (a few samples of this study predate the infection). Cell type and time point are not known.

This clonotype has more than one count but fewer than ten. The rearrangement uses TRBV9 and TRBJ2-3, with a weak D call TRBD2 (7 bases). This CDR3 spans 15 amino acids. Germline CDR1 is SGDLS and CDR2 is YYNGEE. V lost 4 bases, J lost 3 bases, and 15 bases lay in between. The CDR3 bases are TGTGCCAGCAGCTTCCGGGGGGCAGGGACAGATACGCAGTATTTT. Its protein is CASSFRGAGTDTQYF.

This clonotype was seen many times. The chain carries TRBV12-3 or TRBV12-4 and TRBJ1-1, with 10 positions matching TRBD1. The CDR3 has 13 residues. With V trimmed by 4 bases and J by 6 bases, 2 bases remained unmatched. CDR3 sequence reads: CASSSGQGAEAFF. CDR3 DNA sequence: TGTGCCAGCAGTTCAGGACAGGGGGCTGAAGCTTTCTTT.

The V and J genes are TRBV6-5 and TRBJ1-2; D might be TRBD1 (5 bases). This CDR3 comprises 12 residues. Trimming shortened V by 11 bases and J by 5 bases, and 15 bases separated the two germline ends. CDR1 and CDR2 (germline): MNHEY, SVGAGI. The chain's CDR3 is CAAAGTGYGYTF. The DNA for the CDR3 is TGTGCCGCGGCCGGGACTGGGTATGGCTACACCTTC.

The rearrangement uses TRBV7-2 and TRBJ1-3; D ambiguous. The CDR3 is 13 amino acids. Germline loops: CDR1 SGHTA, CDR2 FQGNSA. Trimming removed 4 bases at V and 2 bases at J, with 6 bases between. CDR3 sequence: CASSSGAGNTIYF. The CDR3 DNA sequence: TGTGCCAGCAGCTCCGGGGCTGGAAACACCATATATTTT.

The chain couples TRBV19 to TRBJ2-3; possibly TRBD1 for D (6 bases). V lost 2 bases to trimming and J lost 1 base, with 16 bases between them. This CDR3 contains 17 residues. CDR1 is LNHDA and CDR2 is SQIVND in the germline V gene (reference sequence). CDR3 nucleotide sequence: TGTGCCAGTAGTATACTGGAAGGGGCAGGGGGCACAGATACGCAGTATTTT. Residues: CASSILEGAGGTDTQYF.

This chain connects TRBV7-6 to TRBJ2-3; 8 nucleotides line up with TRBD2. The CDR3 consists of 15 residues. CDR1 and CDR2 from the germline V gene are SGHVS and FNYEAQ. The J segment lost 6 bases and the V segment lost 2 bases, leaving 7 bases of the junction unmatched. The CDR3 protein is CASSLLSGGWDTQYF. The CDR3 DNA is TGTGCCAGCAGCTTACTAAGCGGGGGATGGGATACGCAGTATTTT.

In this sample, this clonotype turned up many times. The gene calls are TRBV12-3 or TRBV12-4 and TRBJ2-1, with D possibly being TRBD2 (6 bases). Trimming stripped 4 bases from V and 0 bases from J, with 13 bases between. The CDR3 loop spans 16 amino acids. CDR3 nucleotide sequence: TGTGCCAGCAGTTCTCCGGGGGTGAGCTCCTACAATGAGCAGTTCTTC. It codes for CASSSPGVSSYNEQFF.

V is TRBV11-1 and J is TRBJ2-5; D is possibly TRBD2 (7 bases). The CDR3 spans 14 residues. Germline CDR1 reads SGHAT; CDR2 reads FQDESV (reference sequence). V dropped 5 bases and J dropped 6 bases, with 16 bases sitting between them. CDR3 loop: CASSRPGGLKTQYF. The CDR3 bases are TGTGCCAGCAGCCGACCGGGGGGCCTGAAGACCCAGTACTTC.

The chain uses TRBV6-5 and TRBJ1-5, with D maybe TRBD1 (6 bases). The CDR3 runs 14 residues. Germline CDR1 MNHEY, CDR2 SVGAGI. V was trimmed by 5 bases and J by 5 bases, leaving 13 bases between them. In DNA form, the CDR3 reads TGTGCCAGCAGTCCGCAACAGGGCTATCAGCCCCAGCATTTT. Its protein is CASSPQQGYQPQHF.

The chain recombines TRBV5-1 with TRBJ2-2; D perhaps matches TRBD1 (5 bases). The V and J ends lost 0 bases and 2 bases respectively, with 8 bases between them. The CDR3 is made up of 15 amino acids. The germline CDR1 and CDR2 sequences are SGHRS and YFSETQ. The CDR3 sequence: CASSLVDRNTGELFF. The CDR3 nucleotides read TGCGCCAGCAGCTTGGTCGACAGAAACACCGGGGAGCTGTTTTTT.

In its sample, this clonotype was seen a few times. For the CDR3, the DNA is TGCGCCAGCAGCTTGGATGGGAGATACGAGCAGTACTTC. This gives the protein CASSLDGRYEQYF. V usage is TRBV5-1 and J usage is TRBJ2-7; possible D gene TRBD2, 5 bases. The CDR3 has 13 residues. Germline V gene lookup returns CDR1 SGHRS and CDR2 YFSETQ. V was clipped by 0 bases and J by 4 bases, with 8 bases between them.

At least ten counts were recorded for this clonotype. J is TRBJ1-1 and V is TRBV7-3; TRBD1 matches at 9 bases. Trimming took 4 bases from V and 11 from J; bases not matched to a gene: 8. The CDR3 runs 13 residues. The V gene's germline CDR1 is SGHTA and CDR2 FQGTGA. DNA of the CDR3: TGTGCCAGCAGCTACGTTGACAGGGGGGTTGCTTTCTTT. Translating gives CASSYVDRGVAFF.